A selection of T cell receptor beta chains follows, all from one sample in a study of technical replicates of blood from a handful of donors. Sequencing used immunoSEQ multiplex PCR; TCRdb keeps in-frame clones, though not all of them. The table records under 85,000 clones, around nine tenths of them present only once. The sample comprised T cells isolated from PBMCs. The receptors were gathered from a human donor in good health. The CDR3 runs from the conserved cysteine through the conserved F or W. The order of the fields is V gene, J gene, CDR3 protein.

v_gene: TRBV7-9
j_gene: TRBJ2-7
CDR3aa: CASSPPEGLERHEQYF

v_gene: TRBV30
j_gene: TRBJ1-3
CDR3aa: CAWSDSGTGGNTIYF

v_gene: TRBV5-4
j_gene: TRBJ2-7
CDR3aa: CASSTLRDRVDEQYF

v_gene: TRBV7-9
j_gene: TRBJ2-7
CDR3aa: CASSLPTGTSGRLAIEQYF

v_gene: TRBV7-9
j_gene: TRBJ2-7
CDR3aa: CASNNLEGYEQYF

v_gene: TRBV7-2
j_gene: TRBJ2-3
CDR3aa: CASSVGLASDTQYF

v_gene: TRBV19
j_gene: TRBJ2-2
CDR3aa: CASSSDRGITGELFF

v_gene: TRBV27
j_gene: TRBJ1-4
CDR3aa: CASSSGPGQEKLFF

v_gene: TRBV5-6
j_gene: TRBJ2-1
CDR3aa: CASRTTYNEQFF

v_gene: TRBV7-9
j_gene: TRBJ1-1
CDR3aa: CAAGGGRLVEAFF

v_gene: TRBV23-1
j_gene: TRBJ1-2
CDR3aa: CASTIAVPRFCGYTF

v_gene: TRBV7-2
j_gene: TRBJ1-2
CDR3aa: CASSLGVQGPLGGYTF

v_gene: TRBV29-1
j_gene: TRBJ2-7
CDR3aa: CSVIAGKLSYEQYF

v_gene: TRBV2
j_gene: TRBJ1-5
CDR3aa: CASRGTGQNQPQHF

v_gene: TRBV25-1
j_gene: TRBJ1-2
CDR3aa: CASSESGSPNYGYTF

v_gene: TRBV4-3
j_gene: TRBJ2-7
CDR3aa: CASSQDRLANYEQYF

v_gene: TRBV18
j_gene: TRBJ2-1
CDR3aa: CASSPPISSSYNEQFF

v_gene: TRBV5-4
j_gene: TRBJ2-7
CDR3aa: CASSSSGGRARNEQYF

v_gene: TRBV10-2
j_gene: TRBJ1-4
CDR3aa: CASKSSGAKDEKLFF

v_gene: TRBV23-1
j_gene: TRBJ2-7
CDR3aa: CASSPTGRLSEQYF

v_gene: TRBV9
j_gene: TRBJ1-1
CDR3aa: CASSVRAVNTEAFF

v_gene: TRBV5-6
j_gene: TRBJ2-7
CDR3aa: CASSRTYEQYF

v_gene: TRBV19
j_gene: TRBJ2-7
CDR3aa: CASSMTASYEQYF

v_gene: TRBV13
j_gene: TRBJ1-1
CDR3aa: CASSFYTNTEAFF

v_gene: TRBV5-1
j_gene: TRBJ1-3
CDR3aa: CASSLQGHSSGNTIYF

v_gene: TRBV11-2
j_gene: TRBJ1-1
CDR3aa: CASSFLQGNTEAFF

v_gene: TRBV27
j_gene: TRBJ2-1
CDR3aa: CASSFSGYSSYNEQFF

v_gene: TRBV9
j_gene: TRBJ2-1
CDR3aa: CASSVRTSGRQNEQFF

v_gene: TRBV19
j_gene: TRBJ1-2
CDR3aa: CASTKNDRDGKNYTF

v_gene: TRBV18
j_gene: TRBJ2-7
CDR3aa: CASSPIGREDWNYEQYF

v_gene: TRBV11-2
j_gene: TRBJ2-1
CDR3aa: CASSFLISSGNEQFF

v_gene: TRBV11-3
j_gene: TRBJ2-7
CDR3aa: CASSSPGTGSSYEQYF

v_gene: TRBV6-6
j_gene: TRBJ1-2
CDR3aa: CAVLEIDIRGGYTF

v_gene: TRBV27
j_gene: TRBJ1-2
CDR3aa: CASSSGLVQGGYTF

v_gene: TRBV5-8
j_gene: TRBJ2-1
CDR3aa: CARTSGREWYNEQFF

v_gene: TRBV10-3
j_gene: TRBJ1-2
CDR3aa: CARGPREAFYGYTF

v_gene: TRBV2
j_gene: TRBJ2-3
CDR3aa: CASIRELTDTQYF

v_gene: TRBV2
j_gene: TRBJ2-4
CDR3aa: CASARGGGMGNIQYF

v_gene: TRBV30
j_gene: TRBJ2-1
CDR3aa: CAWSRGTLYNEQFF

v_gene: TRBV7-3
j_gene: TRBJ2-5
CDR3aa: CASSLMGGNQETQYF

v_gene: TRBV5-1
j_gene: TRBJ1-4
CDR3aa: CASSYRTGEVEKLFF